What follows are 19 T cell receptor beta chains derived from one specimen sequenced in a study of CD8 T cells in Susac syndrome. A quantity of 0.5 to 1 ug RNA underwent reverse transcription using random hexamers. One entry per CDR3 protein results from TCRdb running MiXCR on the immunoSEQ multiplex PCR reads. This table has some 94,000 distinct CDR3 sequences, 90% to 95% appearing once. Sequencing was done on a sample of CD4+ T cells from PBMCs. The receptors derive from a human donor with Susac syndrome.

The chain couples TRBV14 to TRBJ2-5; D is unclear. CDR3 length equals 19 residues. Trimming left V 2 bases short and J 1 base short, with 23 bases between. Germline V gene lookup returns CDR1 SGHDN and CDR2 FVKESK. CDR3 sequence reads: CASSQITGSTPKVQETQYF. The CDR3 nucleotides read TGTGCCAGCAGCCAAATAACGGGCAGTACTCCGAAGGTCCAAGAGACCCAGTACTTC.

This sequence joins TRBV28 and TRBJ2-2, with D perhaps matching TRBD2 (6 bases). CDR1 is MDHEN, CDR2 SYDVKM, per germline. The CDR3 extends over 16 amino acids. V gave up 3 bases and J gave up 0 bases, with 11 bases separating them. The CDR3 loop reads CASSFGGQSNTGELFF. The DNA of the CDR3 is TGTGCCAGCAGTTTCGGGGGTCAGTCGAACACCGGGGAGCTGTTTTTT.

V usage is TRBV3-1 and J usage is TRBJ1-2; D is undetermined. CDR3 size: 13 residues. V dropped 0 bases and J dropped 4 bases, with 6 bases sitting between them. CDR1 is LGHDT, CDR2 YNNKEL, per germline (reference sequence). The DNA of the CDR3 is TGTGCCAGCAGCCAAGAGGCGGGCTATGGCTACACCTTC. Translated, it gives CASSQEAGYGYTF.

This clonotype was counted only a few times. V is TRBV12-3 or TRBV12-4 and J is TRBJ2-5; D is perhaps TRBD1 (6 bases). The CDR3 covers 12 residues. V shed 5 bases and J shed 5 bases, with 9 bases lying between them. The CDR3 DNA reads TGTGCCAGCAGTCCCCAGGGGGAGACCCAGTACTTC. Translation: CASSPQGETQYF.

J is TRBJ2-2 and V is TRBV9; D is undetermined. This CDR3 contains 14 residues. Trimming removed 4 bases at V and 0 bases at J, with 7 bases between. Germline V gene lookup returns CDR1 SGDLS and CDR2 YYNGEE. The DNA of the CDR3 is TGTGCCAGCAGCACCATCGCGAACACCGGGGAGCTGTTTTTT. This encodes CASSTIANTGELFF.

V gene TRBV6-5 combines with J gene TRBJ2-2; possible D gene TRBD1, 6 bases. Per the germline V gene, CDR1 is MNHEY and CDR2 is SVGAGI. Trimming removed 6 bases at V and 3 bases at J, with 11 bases between. The CDR3 totals 14 residues. CDR3 region: CASSPTGDTGELFF. The DNA for the CDR3 is TGTGCCAGCAGCCCGACAGGCGACACCGGGGAGCTGTTTTTT.

The chain links TRBV11-2 to TRBJ1-2, with no clear D. V lost 4 bases and J 4 bases, leaving 10 bases between the germline ends. This CDR3 spans 13 amino acids. CDR1 and CDR2 (germline): SGHAT, FQNNGV. CDR3 residues: CASSSDLFYGYTF. The CDR3 nucleotides are TGTGCCAGCAGCTCCGACCTCTTCTATGGCTACACCTTC.

This chain connects TRBV20-1 to TRBJ2-5; no definite D call. In germline, CDR1 is DFQATT, CDR2 SNEGSKA (reference sequence). Trimming removed 0 bases at V and 5 bases at J, with 13 bases between. The CDR3 has 14 amino acids. CDR3: CSAREDLFWETQYF. The CDR3 bases are TGCAGTGCTAGAGAGGACCTCTTCTGGGAGACCCAGTACTTC.

V and J are TRBV3-1 and TRBJ2-1, with 7 bases identical to TRBD2. The CDR3 contains 14 residues. Trimming removed 4 bases from V and 5 bases from J; junction bases left unmatched: 5. CDR1 and CDR2 (germline): LGHDT, YNNKEL (reference sequence). This CDR3 is CASSPGGTHNEQFF. The DNA of the CDR3 is TGTGCCAGCAGCCCCGGGGGGACCCACAATGAGCAGTTCTTC.

J is TRBJ2-1 and V is TRBV21-1; the table's D call, TRBD1, was not checked against the DNA. TRBV21-1 is deemed a pseudogene. The CDR3 consists of 16 residues. The CDR3 sequence: CASSKRLRGKYNEQFF. The CDR3 bases are TGTGCCAGCAGCAAACGATTGCGGGGCAAATACAATGAGCAGTTCTTC.

This CDR3 is CASSVGQGYGYTF. CDR3 DNA sequence: TGTGCCAGCAGCGTAGGACAGGGCTATGGCTACACCTTC. This sequence joins TRBV9 and TRBJ1-2; 7 bases map to TRBD1. J gave up 4 bases and V 0 bases, and 0 bases lay outside the gene matches. The CDR3 contains 13 residues. Germline loops: CDR1 SGDLS, CDR2 YYNGEE.

This clonotype came up once. This chain joins TRBV19 and TRBJ1-5; 7 nucleotides align to TRBD1. Germline values: CDR1 LNHDA, CDR2 SQIVND (reference sequence). This CDR3 region has 15 residues. V was clipped by 9 bases and J by 2 bases; unmatched bases: 10. The CDR3 nucleotides read TGTGCCAGCCTCGGCAGGGGGGAAGGCAATCAGCCCCAGCATTTT. Its translation is CASLGRGEGNQPQHF.

The CDR3 region has the DNA TGTGCCAGCAGCTTAGGCACAGGGAGGTTGGATCAGCCCCAGCATTTT. Encoded protein: CASSLGTGRLDQPQHF. The chain is built from TRBV7-2 and TRBJ1-5, with D possibly matching TRBD1 (6 bases). Germline CDR1 is SGHTA and CDR2 is FQGNSA. Trimming stripped 1 base from V and 5 bases from J, with 15 bases between. This CDR3 is 16 amino acids long.

The J gene is TRBJ2-2, the V gene TRBV19; a possible D gene is TRBD2 (7 bases). Trimming took off 10 bases at V and 7 bases at J, with 19 bases between the two ends. CDR3 length: 14 residues. Germline values: CDR1 LNHDA, CDR2 SQIVND (reference sequence). The CDR3 sequence is CATKKGGVDGELFF. The CDR3 bases are TGTGCCACCAAGAAAGGGGGGGTGGACGGGGAGCTGTTTTTT.

The chain carries TRBV20-1 and TRBJ2-3; 8 nucleotides agree with TRBD1. CDR3 length: 15 residues. Trimming took 4 bases from V and 0 from J; bases not matched to a gene: 6. Germline CDR1 and CDR2: DFQATT and SNEGSKA (reference sequence). CDR3 nucleotides: TGCAGTGCTACCTCTTCAGGGGGCAGCACAGATACGCAGTATTTT. This gives the protein CSATSSGGSTDTQYF.

The rearrangement joins TRBV5-1 to TRBJ2-3; D is tentatively TRBD1 or TRBD2 (6 bases each). The germline V gene has CDR1 SGHRS and CDR2 YFSETQ. The V end was cut by 7 bases, the J end by 1 base, with 13 bases between. CDR3 size: 14 residues. DNA of the CDR3: TGCGCCAGCGAAAGGGGGGACCGCACAGATACGCAGTATTTT. It is translated as CASERGDRTDTQYF.

This sequence joins TRBV20-1 and TRBJ1-2; D perhaps matches TRBD1 (5 bases). In germline, CDR1 is DFQATT, CDR2 SNEGSKA (reference sequence). This CDR3 has 12 residues. V dropped 4 bases and J dropped 8 bases, with 14 bases sitting between them. The CDR3 is CSANRDEGGYTF. The CDR3 DNA reads TGCAGTGCTAACCGGGACGAAGGAGGCTACACCTTC.

This chain links TRBV4-1 with TRBJ2-3; D remains ambiguous. This CDR3 has 15 amino acids. The V end lost 1 base, the J end lost 0 bases, and 8 bases lay between the germline ends. Germline loops: CDR1 MGHRA, CDR2 YSYEKL. CDR3 in amino acids: CASSQVTASTDTQYF. In nucleotides, the CDR3 is TGCGCCAGCAGCCAAGTAACGGCTAGCACAGATACGCAGTATTTT.

The chain is built from TRBV5-1 and TRBJ1-6, with unresolved D. Germline CDR1 SGHRS, CDR2 YFSETQ. The V gene lost 4 bases and the J gene lost 8 bases, with 13 bases spanning the gap. This CDR3 is 14 amino acids long. The CDR3 DNA follows: TGCGCCAGCAGCAACGCGGGGTTCGATTCACCCCTCCACTTT. Translation gives CASSNAGFDSPLHF.